These T cell receptor beta chains were read from a single sample in a study of blood T cell repertoires in COVID-19. Assay: immunoSEQ multiplex PCR; the TCRdb copy retains only in-frame clones and omits some. The data contain around 700,000 clones, 85% to 90% of them singletons. Sequencing was carried out using peripheral blood. These receptors were taken from a woman between 18 and 30 years old with acute or convalescent COVID-19. CDR3s include the opening cysteine and the closing phenylalanine or tryptophan. The D gene is left open where the match is weak. A clone size is listed for some rows: how often the clone was seen (once, few, many), or a class if it is expanded.

- | TRBD2 | TRBJ2-5 | TRBV4-3 | TGCGCCAGCAGCCAAGGAGCGGGGGCCCAGGAGACCCAGTACTTC | CASSQGAGAQETQYF
- | - | TRBJ1-5 | TRBV7-2 | TGTGCCAGCAGCCAGAGACAGGATAGCAATCAGCCCCAGCATTTT | CASSQRQDSNQPQHF
- | - | TRBJ2-7 | TRBV7-9 | TGTGCCAGCAGCTCGTCTACAGGGTACGAGCAGTACTTC | CASSSSTGYEQYF
- | TRBD1 | TRBJ1-2 | TRBV30 | TGTGCCTGGAGGAGGACAGGGACTAACTATGGCTACACCTTC | CAWRRTGTNYGYTF
- | - | TRBJ2-3 | TRBV9 | TGTGCCAGCAGCGCCTACACAGATACGCAGTATTTT | CASSAYTDTQYF
- | - | TRBJ2-7 | TRBV28 | TGTGCCAGCAGTCCGCGGACACACGAGCAGTACTTC | CASSPRTHEQYF
- | TRBD1 | TRBJ1-6 | TRBV5-6 | TGTGCCAGCAGCTTCCGGACAGGGAAGTTGGGTAATTCACCCCTCCACTTT | CASSFRTGKLGNSPLHF
- | - | TRBJ2-6 | TRBV18 | TGTGCCAGCTCACGCCCCGACATCTCTGGGGCCAACGTCCTGACTTTC | CASSRPDISGANVLTF
- | - | TRBJ1-2 | TRBV2 | TGTGCCAGCACCGAACAACCGGGTCTGATTTATGGCTACACCTTC | CASTEQPGLIYGYTF
- | TRBD2 | TRBJ2-5 | TRBV29-1 | TGCAGCTCTTCGGGGACTAGCAAGACCCAGTACTTC | CSSSGTSKTQYF
- | - | TRBJ1-3 | TRBV12-3/TRBV12-4 | TGTGCCAGTAGTTTTGGTGATCGGTACACCATATATTTT | CASSFGDRYTIYF
- | - | TRBJ2-7 | TRBV27 | TGTGCCAGCAGGACGGGGACACTAGGCCTCTACGAGCAGTACTTC | CASRTGTLGLYEQYF
once | - | TRBJ1-5 | TRBV29-1 | TGCAGCGTCGGGTCCGGGACACCATCAGCCCAGCATTTT | CSVGSGTPSAQHF
- | TRBD1 | TRBJ1-5 | TRBV10-2 | TGCGCCAGCAGTGATCGTACAGGGGATCAGCCCCAGCATTTT | CASSDRTGDQPQHF
- | - | TRBJ2-1 | TRBV4-1 | TGCGCCAGCAGCCAAGGGGGCCCCTACAATGAGCAGTTCTTC | CASSQGGPYNEQFF
- | - | TRBJ2-2 | TRBV3-1/TRBV3-2 | TGTGCCAGCAGCCAAGATTCATGGGGGGAGAACACCGGGGAGCTGTTTTTT | CASSQDSWGENTGELFF
- | TRBD2 | TRBJ2-3 | TRBV6-2/TRBV6-3 | TGTGCCAGCAGTTACCCGGGGGGGCCCTCTAGCACAGATACGCAGTATTTT | CASSYPGGPSSTDTQYF
once | TRBD1 | TRBJ1-2 | TRBV9 | TGTGCCAGCAGCGTAGGCCCAAGCTCCGACAGGGACTATGGCTACACCTTC | CASSVGPSSDRDYGYTF
- | TRBD1 | TRBJ1-2 | TRBV6-5 | TGTGCCAGCAGTTACCACCGGGTCGACAGGGTCTATGGCTACACCTTC | CASSYHRVDRVYGYTF
- | TRBD2 | TRBJ2-3 | TRBV6-5 | TGTGCCAGCCTAGCGGGGGGGCCAGGAGATACGCAGTATTTT | CASLAGGPGDTQYF
- | TRBD2 | TRBJ2-1 | TRBV7-2 | TGTGCCAGCAGCTTGAGCCGGACAGCGGGGGGGGAGCAGTTCTTC | CASSLSRTAGGEQFF
- | TRBD2 | TRBJ2-7 | TRBV4-3 | TGCGCCAGCAGCCAAGATCAAAGCGGGGGGTCCTACGAGCAGTACTTC | CASSQDQSGGSYEQYF
- | - | TRBJ2-1 | TRBV18 | TGTGCCAGCTCATTAGACAGGAGCTCCTACAATGAGCAGTTCTTC | CASSLDRSSYNEQFF
- | - | TRBJ1-1 | TRBV7-9 | TGTGCCAGCAGACGAGGGACACAACTTGAAGCTTTCTTT | CASRRGTQLEAFF
few | - | TRBJ2-7 | TRBV21-1 | TGTGCCAGCAGCAGCCCAATGGCCGGGACAGGGGTAACCTACGAGCAGTACTTC | CASSSPMAGTGVTYEQYF
- | - | TRBJ1-5 | TRBV6-5 | TGTGCCAGCTCTACAGGAAGCAATCAGCCCCAGCATTTT | CASSTGSNQPQHF
- | - | TRBJ2-7 | TRBV6-1 | TGTGCCAGCAGTGAAGCGGAGGTGAGTGAGCAGTACTTC | CASSEAEVSEQYF
few | - | TRBJ1-3 | TRBV7-8 | TGTGCCAGCAGCTTAGCGGTTGCTCGGACTCAATATCAACTGCGTGGAAACACCATATATTTT | CASSLAVARTQYQLRGNTIYF
once | - | TRBJ2-7 | TRBV6-1 | TGTGCCAGCAGTGAAAAACCTACTAGGTCTAGCTCCTACGAGCAGTACTTC | CASSEKPTRSSSYEQYF
- | - | TRBJ2-5 | TRBV19 | TGTGCCAGTAGTACCCAACGGGCGGGGCCAGAGACCCAGTACTTC | CASSTQRAGPETQYF
- | - | TRBJ1-1 | TRBV24-1 | TGTGCCACCAGCCCCCCCGGGTTAGGTCTGGACACTGAAGCTTTCTTT | CATSPPGLGLDTEAFF
- | TRBD2 | TRBJ2-2 | TRBV4-2 | TGTGCCAGCAGCCATAGGACTAGCGGGGGGACGAACACCGGGGAGCTGTTTTTT | CASSHRTSGGTNTGELFF
- | - | TRBJ2-6 | TRBV5-1 | TGCGCCAGCAGCTTGGAGGGGTCCGGGGCCAACGTCCTGACTTTC | CASSLEGSGANVLTF
- | TRBD1 | TRBJ1-1 | TRBV5-1 | TGCGCCAGCAGCTTCACAGGGGCGAACACTGAAGCTTTCTTT | CASSFTGANTEAFF
- | TRBD1 | TRBJ2-2 | TRBV19 | TGTGCCAGTAGTACAACAGGGGTCTCCACCGGGGAGCTGTTTTTT | CASSTTGVSTGELFF
- | - | TRBJ1-5 | TRBV6-1 | TGTGCCAGCAGTGAAGCAAATAGGGGTGAAAATCAGCCCCAGCATTTT | CASSEANRGENQPQHF
- | TRBD1 | TRBJ1-1 | TRBV5-6 | TGTGCCAGCAGCTTGTCCGGGACAGGGCACACTGAAGCTTTCTTT | CASSLSGTGHTEAFF
once | TRBD2 | TRBJ2-5 | TRBV7-2 | TGTGCCAGCAGCTTACCACTAGCGGGGACGGAGACCCAGTACTTC | CASSLPLAGTETQYF
- | - | TRBJ2-2 | TRBV13 | TGTGCCAGCAGCTTAGGCCGGTCCGGGGAGCTGTTTTTT | CASSLGRSGELFF
- | - | TRBJ2-1 | TRBV5-6 | TGTGCCAGCACCCCCGGGGGACTCCTCTACAATGAGCAGTTCTTC | CASTPGGLLYNEQFF
once | - | TRBJ2-7 | TRBV6-5 | TGTGCCAGCAGTTCCCCGTCGGACGAGCAGTACTTC | CASSSPSDEQYF
- | - | TRBJ1-2 | TRBV18 | TGTGCCAGCTCACCAGAACAGGGCCCCTATGGCTACACCTTC | CASSPEQGPYGYTF